This T cell receptor (beta chain) was profiled in a study of T cell responses to AZD1222 COVID-19 vaccine. The assay was immunoSEQ multiplex PCR, and TCRdb's table has in-frame clones only and misses some. The repertoire consists of roughly 99,000 clones, with about 90% occurring once and the leading ten covering approximately 4.8%. Study-wide findings and caveats: Baseline seropositivity occurred in only six AZD1222 recipients. Donors were mostly white British, more females; clonal diversity possibly underestimated.

Note on this clone: Its specificity is unknown.

Trimming at V came to 3 bases and at J to 8 bases, leaving 4 bases not matched to a gene. This CDR3 comprises 14 residues. CDR1 and CDR2 (germline): LNHDA, SQIVND (reference sequence). Specimen: peripheral blood, collected 28 days after the second AZD1222 dose. V gene TRBV19 combines with J gene TRBJ2-1; TRBD1 matches at 10 bases. This clonotype was obtained from an adult who received the AZD1222 COVID-19 vaccine. CDR3 bases: TGTGCCAGTAGTATTTGGGACAGGGGACATGAGCAGTTCTTC. This encodes CASSIWDRGHEQFF.